Listed here are 15 T cell receptor beta chains from one sample, sequenced in a study of PD-L1 blockade in urothelial cancer. Measured with immunoSEQ multiplex PCR; TCRdb has only the in-frame clones, and not every one. The table lists 95,000 or so clones, around nine tenths of them singletons. This sample's time point: pretreatment peripheral blood. The sample here was PBMCs, taken around atezolizumab (anti-PD-L1) treatment. The receptors stem from a man between 60 and 75 years old with urothelial cancer.

The chain has TRBV28 and TRBJ2-6; TRBD1 agrees at 9 bases. Trimming took 6 bases from V and 2 from J; bases not matched to a gene: 2. CDR1 MDHEN and CDR2 SYDVKM come from the germline V gene. This CDR3 is built from 15 residues. The CDR3 loop reads CASRWDRAGANVLTF. CDR3 bases: TGTGCCAGCAGATGGGACAGGGCTGGGGCCAACGTCCTGACTTTC.

The rearrangement joins TRBV28 to TRBJ2-2; TRBD1 matches 8 bases. V gave up 7 bases and J gave up 7 bases; unmatched junction bases: 8. Germline lookup yields CDR1 MDHEN and CDR2 SYDVKM. The CDR3 covers 14 residues. The CDR3 reads CASTLTGEGGELFF. The CDR3 bases are TGTGCCAGCACCCTGACAGGGGAAGGCGGGGAGCTGTTTTTT.

This sequence joins TRBV4-3 and TRBJ1-1; 7 positions match TRBD1. CDR3 length: 15 residues. Per the germline V gene, CDR1 is LGHNA and CDR2 is YSLEER. With 4 bases clipped from V and 1 base from J, the junction kept 6 bases outside the gene matches. The CDR3 here is CASSPRDSSNTEAFF. DNA of the CDR3: TGCGCCAGCAGCCCTCGGGACAGTTCGAACACTGAAGCTTTCTTT.

This clone was seen once. J is TRBJ2-3 and V is TRBV7-8; TRBD2 agrees at 10 bases. CDR3 length: 13 residues. Trimming at V came to 9 bases and at J to 6 bases, leaving 6 bases not matched to a gene. CDR1 and CDR2 from the germline V gene are SGHVS and FQNEAQ. For the CDR3, the DNA is TGTGCCAGTAAGCTAGCGGGAGTGGATACGCAGTATTTT. Translating gives CASKLAGVDTQYF.

This rearrangement joins TRBV28 to TRBJ1-2; the D gene is possibly TRBD1 (5 bases). Per germline, CDR1 MDHEN and CDR2 SYDVKM. The CDR3 extends over 14 amino acids. Trimming pared 1 base from V and 5 bases from J, leaving 11 bases between. CDR3 region: CASSLSRGEYGYTF. The CDR3 region has the DNA TGTGCCAGCAGTTTATCTCGGGGGGAGTATGGCTACACCTTC.

A few counts support this clone. The chain combines TRBV15 with TRBJ1-1; D may be TRBD1 (6 bases). There are 13 residues in the CDR3. Germline CDR1 is LNHNV and CDR2 is YYDKDF (reference sequence). V shed 7 bases and J shed 4 bases, with 13 bases lying between them. The CDR3 loop is CATNDRKGTEAFF. CDR3 sequence (DNA): TGTGCCACCAACGACAGGAAGGGCACTGAAGCTTTCTTT.

This clone appeared once. The chain has TRBV7-9 and TRBJ2-5; TRBD2 might be the D (5 bases). This CDR3 has 14 amino acids. Germline CDR1 reads SEHNR; CDR2 reads FQNEAQ (reference sequence). V was shortened by 0 bases and J by 4 bases, with 9 bases between the two germline ends. The CDR3 here is CASSLAGDRETQYF. CDR3 sequence (DNA): TGTGCCAGCAGCTTAGCGGGAGATAGAGAGACCCAGTACTTC.

The V gene is TRBV9, the J gene TRBJ2-2; 10 bases map to TRBD2. V was clipped by 6 bases and J by 0 bases; unmatched bases: 11. The CDR3 covers 18 residues. CDR1 and CDR2 from the germline V gene are SGDLS and YYNGEE. The CDR3 protein is CASNNLAGGLANTGELFF. The CDR3 nucleotides read TGTGCCAGCAACAATTTAGCGGGGGGCCTTGCGAACACCGGGGAGCTGTTTTTT.

V gene TRBV6-1 combines with J gene TRBJ2-3; TRBD2 might be the D (5 bases). This CDR3 comprises 11 residues. Germline assignment: CDR1 MNHNS and CDR2 SASEGT. V gave up 8 bases and J gave up 7 bases, with 10 bases separating them. The CDR3 region is CASDAGNTQYF. The DNA of the CDR3 is TGTGCCAGCGACGCCGGGAATACGCAGTATTTT.

This chain uses TRBV29-1 with TRBJ2-5; weak D call: TRBD1 (5 bases). The length of the CDR3 is 14 residues. V lost 7 bases to trimming and J lost 2 bases, with 17 bases between them. Germline-derived CDR1 and CDR2 are SQVTM and ANQGSEA. The CDR3 DNA sequence: TGCAGCGCCCACCGTGGGGCAGGGCAAGAGACCCAGTACTTC. It is translated as CSAHRGAGQETQYF.

V is TRBV5-1 and J is TRBJ1-2, with D tentatively TRBD1 (6 bases). Germline CDR1 and CDR2: SGHRS and YFSETQ. Trimming took 6 bases from V and 1 from J, leaving 13 bases between them. This CDR3 is 14 amino acids long. CDR3 region: CASTGLGGNYGYTF. CDR3 in DNA: TGCGCCAGCACCGGGCTAGGGGGTAACTATGGCTACACCTTC. Together with reference TRBV5-1 and TRBJ1-2, the CDR3 gives the full variable domain: KAGVTQTPRYLIKTRGQQVTLSCSPISGHRSVSWYQQTPGQGLQFLFEYFSETQRNKGNFPGRFSGRQFSNSRSEMNVSTLELGDSALYLCASTGLGGNYGYTFGSGTRLTVV.

The chain couples TRBV7-2 to TRBJ2-3, with D possibly matching TRBD2 (5 bases). CDR1 SGHTA and CDR2 FQGNSA come from the germline V gene. This CDR3 contains 15 residues. Deletions cut 5 bases from V and 5 bases from J, with 17 bases between. CDR3 in DNA: TGTGCCAGCAGCCCTTCGGACTCACACATAGATACGCAGTATTTT. It specifies CASSPSDSHIDTQYF.

The rearrangement uses TRBV25-1 and TRBJ2-3; D is unclear. V was pared by 4 bases and J by 0 bases, with 8 bases between. Germline V gene data show CDR1 as MGHDK and CDR2 as SYGVNS. The CDR3 spans 14 residues. In nucleotides, the CDR3 is TGTGCCAGCAGTGTGAGCTCTAGCACAGATACGCAGTATTTT. It translates to CASSVSSSTDTQYF.

J is TRBJ2-3 and V is TRBV5-1, with 8 bases fitting TRBD2. Per the germline V gene, CDR1 is SGHRS and CDR2 is YFSETQ. The V and J ends lost 4 bases and 7 bases, in that order; junction bases with no gene match: 14. This CDR3 comprises 16 residues. CDR3 amino acids: CASSAISGGVGNTQYF. CDR3 nucleotide sequence: TGCGCCAGCAGCGCGATAAGCGGGGGAGTCGGTAATACGCAGTATTTT. Full variable domain (outside the CDR3, taken from reference TRBV5-1 and TRBJ2-3): KAGVTQTPRYLIKTRGQQVTLSCSPISGHRSVSWYQQTPGQGLQFLFEYFSETQRNKGNFPGRFSGRQFSNSRSEMNVSTLELGDSALYLCASSAISGGVGNTQYFGPGTRLTVL.

The chain is built from TRBV5-4 and TRBJ2-1; the D is unclear. Per germline, CDR1 SGHNT and CDR2 YYREEE (reference sequence). CDR3 length: 12 residues. The V gene lost 2 bases and the J gene lost 9 bases, with 9 bases spanning the gap. CDR3 in amino acids: CASSLQKIEQFF. Here the CDR3 DNA reads TGTGCCAGCAGCTTACAGAAGATTGAGCAGTTCTTC.